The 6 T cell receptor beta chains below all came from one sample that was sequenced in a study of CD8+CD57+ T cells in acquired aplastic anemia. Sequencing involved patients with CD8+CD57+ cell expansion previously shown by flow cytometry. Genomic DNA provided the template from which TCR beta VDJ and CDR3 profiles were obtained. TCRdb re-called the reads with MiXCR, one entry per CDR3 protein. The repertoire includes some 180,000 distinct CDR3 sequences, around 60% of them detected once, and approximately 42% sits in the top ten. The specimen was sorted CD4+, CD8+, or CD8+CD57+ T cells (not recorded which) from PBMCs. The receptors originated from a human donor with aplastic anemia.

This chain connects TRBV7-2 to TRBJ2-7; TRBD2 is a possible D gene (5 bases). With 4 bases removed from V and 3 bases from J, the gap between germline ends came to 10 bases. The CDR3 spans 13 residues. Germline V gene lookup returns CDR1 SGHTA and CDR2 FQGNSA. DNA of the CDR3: TGTGCCAGCAGCTCACATACTAGCTACGAGCAGTACTTC. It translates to CASSSHTSYEQYF.

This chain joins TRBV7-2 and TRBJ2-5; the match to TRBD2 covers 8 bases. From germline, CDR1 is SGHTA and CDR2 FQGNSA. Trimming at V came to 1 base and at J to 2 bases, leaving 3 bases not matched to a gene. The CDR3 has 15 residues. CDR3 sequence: CASSLGGGHQETQYF. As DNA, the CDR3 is TGTGCCAGCAGCTTAGGCGGGGGGCATCAAGAGACCCAGTACTTC.

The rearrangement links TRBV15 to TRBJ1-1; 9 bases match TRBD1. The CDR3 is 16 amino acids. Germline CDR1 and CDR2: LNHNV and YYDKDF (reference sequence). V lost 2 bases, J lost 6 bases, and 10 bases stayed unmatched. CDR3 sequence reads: CATSRRQGEVGAEAFF. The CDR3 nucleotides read TGTGCCACCAGCAGACGACAGGGGGAAGTAGGCGCTGAAGCTTTCTTT.

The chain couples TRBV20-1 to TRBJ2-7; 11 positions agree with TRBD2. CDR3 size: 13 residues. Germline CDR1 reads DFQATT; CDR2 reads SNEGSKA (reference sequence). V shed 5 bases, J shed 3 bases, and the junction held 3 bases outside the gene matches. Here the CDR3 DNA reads TGCAGTGCTTCGACTAGCGGGAACTACGAGCAGTACTTC. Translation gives CSASTSGNYEQYF.

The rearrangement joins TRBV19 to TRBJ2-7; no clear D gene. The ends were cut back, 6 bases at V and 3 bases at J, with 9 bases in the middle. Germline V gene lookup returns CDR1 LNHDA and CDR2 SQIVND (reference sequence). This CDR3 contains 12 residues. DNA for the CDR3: TGTGCCAGTAGGAACGGGTTCTACGAGCAGTACTTC. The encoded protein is CASRNGFYEQYF.

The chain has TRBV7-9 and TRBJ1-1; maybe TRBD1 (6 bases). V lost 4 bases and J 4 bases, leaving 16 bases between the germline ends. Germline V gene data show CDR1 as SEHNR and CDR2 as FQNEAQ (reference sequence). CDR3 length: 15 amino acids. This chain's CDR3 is CASSSPDRLVTEAFF. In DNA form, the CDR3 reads TGTGCCAGCAGCTCCCCAGACAGGTTAGTCACTGAAGCTTTCTTT.